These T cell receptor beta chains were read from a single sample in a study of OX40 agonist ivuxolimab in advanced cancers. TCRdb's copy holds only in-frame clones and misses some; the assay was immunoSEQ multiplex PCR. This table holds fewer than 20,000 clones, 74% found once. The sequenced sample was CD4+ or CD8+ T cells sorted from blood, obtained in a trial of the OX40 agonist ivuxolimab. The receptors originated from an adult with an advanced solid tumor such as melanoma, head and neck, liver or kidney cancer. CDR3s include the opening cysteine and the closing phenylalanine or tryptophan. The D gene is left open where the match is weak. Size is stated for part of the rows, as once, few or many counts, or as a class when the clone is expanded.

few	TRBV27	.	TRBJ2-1	CASSLMVADNEQFF	TGTGCCAGCAGTTTAATGGTAGCGGACAATGAGCAGTTCTTC
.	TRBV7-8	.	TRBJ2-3	CASSTTSADTQYF	TGTGCCAGCAGCACTACCAGCGCAGATACGCAGTATTTT
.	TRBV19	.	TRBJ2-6	CASSIAGANVLTF	TGTGCCAGTAGTATCGCTGGGGCCAACGTCCTGACTTTC
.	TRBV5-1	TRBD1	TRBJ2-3	CASSLAGGTGGLGSF	TGCGCCAGCAGCCTAGCGGGTGGGACAGGGGGCCTTGGGAGCTTT
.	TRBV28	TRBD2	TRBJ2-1	CASSVLAGPYNEQFF	TGTGCCAGCTCTGTTCTAGCGGGGCCTTACAATGAGCAGTTCTTC
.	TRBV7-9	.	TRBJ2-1	CASSLEILQSEQFF	TGTGCCAGCAGCTTAGAAATCCTTCAGAGTGAGCAGTTCTTC
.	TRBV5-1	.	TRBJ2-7	CASSLDLTYEQYF	TGCGCCAGCAGCCTCGACCTAACCTACGAGCAGTACTTC
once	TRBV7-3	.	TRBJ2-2	CASSLAGGPGELFF	TGTGCCAGCAGCTTAGCGGGTGGTCCCGGGGAGCTGTTTTTT
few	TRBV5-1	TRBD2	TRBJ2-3	CASSLALGLAGAGVTDTQYF	TGCGCCAGCAGCTTGGCGCTGGGACTAGCGGGAGCCGGGGTCACAGATACGCAGTATTTT
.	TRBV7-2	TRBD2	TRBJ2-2	CASSLGLGRFTGELFF	TGTGCCAGCAGCTTAGGCCTCGGGAGGTTCACCGGGGAGCTGTTTTTT
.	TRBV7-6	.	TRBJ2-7	CASSLAGKGFEQYF	TGTGCCAGCAGCTTAGCGGGGAAAGGGTTCGAGCAGTACTTC
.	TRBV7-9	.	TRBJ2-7	CASSGSNRVETYEQYF	TGTGCCAGCAGCGGAAGCAACAGGGTCGAAACCTACGAGCAGTACTTC